Following are 12 T cell receptor beta chains from one sample sequenced in a study of beta chain features in type 1 diabetes. Every bit of the isolated RNA underwent reverse transcription, so sequencing read expressed TCRB transcripts. Only in-frame clones appear in the TCRdb table, and some are missing; sequencing was by immunoSEQ multiplex PCR. Among approximately 150,000 clones listed, 9% to 10% were seen once. Material: central memory CD4+ T cells from blood. The receptors come from a woman in her 40s in good health.

The chain is built from TRBV6-5 and TRBJ1-1; D unresolved. The CDR3 is 15 residues long. Looked up from germline, CDR1 is MNHEY and CDR2 is SVGAGI. The V end lost 2 bases, the J end lost 1 base, and 11 bases lay between the germline ends. Here the CDR3 DNA reads TGTGCCAGCAGTTACCGCAGTGCCCCGAACACTGAAGCTTTCTTT. Translation: CASSYRSAPNTEAFF.

This clone was recorded at least ten times. J is TRBJ2-1 and V is TRBV2, with 9 bases matching TRBD1. The CDR3 has 16 amino acids. The ends lost 0 bases at V and 10 bases at J; junction bases unmatched: 10. Germline V gene sequence: CDR1 SNHLY, CDR2 FYNNEI. The CDR3, as DNA: TGTGCCAGCAGTGAAGCGCTTAGGACAGGGGTAAAAGAGCAGTTCTTC. It codes for CASSEALRTGVKEQFF.

J is TRBJ1-4 and V is TRBV5-1; D uncertain. Between the trimmed V and J ends, which lost 2 bases and 8 bases, there was a span of 10 bases. The CDR3 extends over 13 amino acids. Looked up from germline, CDR1 is SGHRS and CDR2 is YFSETQ. CDR3 in amino acids: CASSFDLREKLFF. The CDR3 DNA is TGCGCCAGCAGCTTTGACTTGAGGGAAAAACTGTTTTTT.

Only a few counts were recorded for this clone. The gene calls are TRBV7-2 and TRBJ2-3, with D possibly matching TRBD1 (6 bases). The length of the CDR3 is 14 residues. V was pared by 8 bases and J by 4 bases, with 16 bases between. The germline gives CDR1 SGHTA, CDR2 FQGNSA. The DNA for the CDR3 is TGTGCCAGCGAGGGGGATCTAGCCCCAGATACGCAGTATTTT. It codes for CASEGDLAPDTQYF.

The chain employs TRBV13 and TRBJ1-3; 9 nucleotides agree with TRBD1. Germline V gives CDR1 PRHDT, CDR2 FYEKMQ (reference sequence). The ends lost 5 bases at V and 2 bases at J; junction bases unmatched: 10. CDR3 size: 17 residues. The CDR3 DNA reads as TGTGCCAGCAGCCGGCCGAGGGACAGGGACACTGGAAACACCATATATTTT. Translated: CASSRPRDRDTGNTIYF. The full variable domain, its missing parts supplied by reference TRBV13 and TRBJ1-3, is AAGVIQSPRHLIKEKRETATLKCYPIPRHDTVYWYQQGPGQDPQFLISFYEKMQSDKGSIPDRFSAQQFSDYHSELNMSSLELGDSALYFCASSRPRDRDTGNTIYFGEGSWLTVV.

V is TRBV5-4 and J is TRBJ2-7; possibly TRBD1 for D (5 bases). Per the germline V gene, CDR1 is SGHNT and CDR2 is YYREEE (reference sequence). This CDR3 comprises 13 residues. The germline V and J ends were trimmed by 6 bases and 0 bases, with 10 bases remaining between them. Here the CDR3 DNA reads TGTGCCAGCACCCGACAGAGCTCCTACGAGCAGTACTTC. Its translation is CASTRQSSYEQYF.

This clone was counted a few times. The chain uses TRBV18 and TRBJ1-1; the D gene is possibly TRBD1 (5 bases). V dropped 3 bases and J dropped 3 bases, with 8 bases sitting between them. This CDR3 spans 13 amino acids. Germline V lookup: CDR1 KGHSH, CDR2 LQKENI. The CDR3 DNA is TGTGCCAGCTCACCGATAGGGGACACTGAAGCTTTCTTT. Translating it yields CASSPIGDTEAFF. The full variable domain, in which reference TRBV18 and TRBJ1-1 provide the parts outside the CDR3, is NAGVMQNPRHLVRRRGQEARLRCSPMKGHSHVYWYRQLPEEGLKFMVYLQKENIIDESGMPKERFSAEFPKEGPSILRIQQVVRGDSAAYFCASSPIGDTEAFFGQGTRLTVV.

This clone has ten or more counts. CDR3 in DNA: TGTGCCAGCAGTCCTCGGGACAGTTCATCGTGGGCCTACGAGCAGTACTTC. Its translation is CASSPRDSSSWAYEQYF. The rearrangement uses TRBV2 and TRBJ2-7, with TRBD1 matching 7 bases. Unmatched junction bases numbered 15, after V lost 5 bases and J lost 2 bases. Germline V CDR1 and CDR2: SNHLY, FYNNEI. This CDR3 contains 17 residues.

This clone was seen only a few times. The genes are TRBV21-1 and TRBJ1-5. TRBV21-1 is a known pseudogene. This CDR3 comprises 16 residues. The CDR3, as DNA: TGTGCCAGCAGCAAATGTTCCAGGAGGAACAATCAGCCCCAGCATTTT. This translates into CASSKCSRRNNQPQHF.

V usage is TRBV7-9 and J usage is TRBJ1-4, with D unresolved. CDR3 size: 15 residues. V lost 5 bases and J 4 bases, leaving 14 bases between the germline ends. CDR1 and CDR2 from the germline V gene are SEHNR and FQNEAQ (reference sequence). The CDR3 bases are TGTGCCAGCAGCACTGGCGGCGGATTTAATGAAAAACTGTTTTTT. Protein sequence: CASSTGGGFNEKLFF. Based on the CDR3 plus reference TRBV7-9 and TRBJ1-4, the full variable domain is DTGVSQNPRHKITKRGQNVTFRCDPISEHNRLYWYRQTLGQGPEFLTYFQNEAQLEKSRLLSDRFSAERPKGSFSTLEIQRTEQGDSAMYLCASSTGGGFNEKLFFGSGTQLSVL.

This clone was seen a handful of times. The same CDR3 arises from other DNA sequences in this sample as well. The J gene is TRBJ2-7, the V gene TRBV10-3; 8 bases are a match to TRBD2. The germline V gene has CDR1 ENHRY and CDR2 SYGVKD. V was pared by 3 bases and J by 2 bases, with 3 bases of the junction left unmatched. The CDR3 runs 14 residues. CDR3 bases: TGTGCCATCAGTGAACGGGGGGGGCCCTACGAGCAGTACTTC. It translates to CAISERGGPYEQYF.

V usage is TRBV11-2 and J usage is TRBJ2-5; 16 bases agree with TRBD2. The CDR3 has 17 residues. V lost 5 bases to trimming and J lost 5 bases; unmatched junction nucleotides: 8. Germline CDR1 SGHAT, CDR2 FQNNGV. CDR3 bases: TGTGCCAGCAGCCCACCGGGACTAGCGGGGGGGCGGGAGACCCAGTACTTC. It is translated as CASSPPGLAGGRETQYF.